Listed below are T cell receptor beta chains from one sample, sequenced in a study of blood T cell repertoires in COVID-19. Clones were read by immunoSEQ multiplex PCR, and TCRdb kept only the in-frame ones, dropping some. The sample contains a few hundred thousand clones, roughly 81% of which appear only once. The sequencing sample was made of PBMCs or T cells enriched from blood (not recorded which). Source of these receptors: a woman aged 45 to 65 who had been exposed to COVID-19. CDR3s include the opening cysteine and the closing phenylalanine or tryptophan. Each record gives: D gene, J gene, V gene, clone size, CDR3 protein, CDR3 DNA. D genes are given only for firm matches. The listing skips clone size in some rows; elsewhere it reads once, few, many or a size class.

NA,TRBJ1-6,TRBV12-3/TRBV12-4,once,CASSSKQGAPLHF,TGTGCCAGCAGTTCGAAACAGGGTGCACCCCTCCACTTT
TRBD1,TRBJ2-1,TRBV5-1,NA,CASSLGTGAYNEQFF,TGCGCCAGCAGCTTGGGGACAGGGGCCTACAATGAGCAGTTCTTC
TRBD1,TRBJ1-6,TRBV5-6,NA,CASSFGTGHQNSPLHF,TGTGCCAGCAGCTTTGGGACAGGGCATCAGAATTCACCCCTCCACTTT
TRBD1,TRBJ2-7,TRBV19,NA,CASSTRLRQGYTYEQYF,TGTGCCAGTAGTACTCGACTCCGACAGGGATACACCTACGAGCAGTACTTC
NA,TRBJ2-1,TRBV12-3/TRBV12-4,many,CASTPSQAGEQFF,TGTGCCAGCACCCCGTCCCAGGCGGGTGAGCAGTTCTTC
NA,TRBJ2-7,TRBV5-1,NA,CASSLFLEGEQYF,TGCGCCAGCAGCTTGTTTCTGGAGGGCGAGCAGTACTTC
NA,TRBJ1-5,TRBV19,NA,CASSLVGTRPYSNQPQHF,TGTGCCAGTAGTCTAGTCGGGACACGGCCTTATAGCAATCAGCCCCAGCATTTT
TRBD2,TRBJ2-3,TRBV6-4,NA,CASSLAGGTDTQYF,TGTGCCAGCAGCCTAGCGGGGGGGACAGATACGCAGTATTTT
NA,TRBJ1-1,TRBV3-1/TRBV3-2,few,CASSQDPFGEADNTEAFF,TGTGCCAGCAGCCAAGATCCCTTTGGAGAGGCGGATAACACTGAAGCTTTCTTT
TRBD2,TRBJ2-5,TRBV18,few,CASSPSGEGTQYF,TGTGCCAGCTCCCCCTCCGGGGAGGGGACCCAGTACTTC
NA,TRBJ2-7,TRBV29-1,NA,CSVSVLYEQYF,TGCAGCGTGTCGGTCTTATACGAGCAGTACTTC
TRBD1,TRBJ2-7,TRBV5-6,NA,CASSPTWTGLPYEQYF,TGTGCCAGCAGCCCGACCTGGACAGGGCTCCCCTACGAGCAGTACTTC
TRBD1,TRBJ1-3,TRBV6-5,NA,CASGPPGGTRNTIYF,TGTGCCAGCGGACCCCCAGGGGGCACCCGAAACACCATATATTTT
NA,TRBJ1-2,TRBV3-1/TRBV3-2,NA,CASSRGLPYGYTF,TGTGCCAGCAGCCGGGGCCTCCCCTATGGCTACACCTTC
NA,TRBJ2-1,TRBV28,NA,CASSLRLGFTGEQFF,TGTGCCAGCAGTTTAAGGCTCGGCTTCACGGGTGAGCAGTTCTTC
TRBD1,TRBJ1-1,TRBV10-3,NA,CAIRGPGQGTLNTEAFF,TGTGCCATCAGGGGACCGGGACAGGGGACTTTGAACACTGAAGCTTTCTTT
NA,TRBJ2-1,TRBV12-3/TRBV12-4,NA,CASNSGIEQFF,TGTGCCAGCAACTCCGGGATCGAGCAGTTCTTC
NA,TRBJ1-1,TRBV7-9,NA,CASRHGRDDTEAFF,TGTGCCAGCAGACACGGCCGGGATGACACTGAAGCTTTCTTT